The present entry profiles one T cell receptor beta chain with its context. CDR3 length: 15 residues. Sequencing was performed with immunoSEQ multiplex PCR; in TCRdb, only in-frame clones are kept and a portion is missing. Of 380,000 or so clones in the sample, 70% to 90% were seen once. Followed longitudinally, the Seattle patients had been enrolled during active infection. The sample originates from a study of blood T cell repertoires in COVID-19. At the level of the study: PBMCs, B-cell-depleted T cells, or T cells provided the cDNA or gDNA that made up the material.

Sequenced input: peripheral blood. This TCR was sampled from a woman aged 60-75 years with COVID-19, enrolled during active disease. V usage is TRBV21-1 and J usage is TRBJ2-1; the table assigns TRBD1, which was not confirmed against the DNA. TRBV21-1 is a listed pseudogene. The CDR3 DNA reads TGTGCCAGCAGCAAAGGCAGGGTCGACTACAATGAGCAGTTCTTC. Amino acid sequence: CASSKGRVDYNEQFF.